The source of this T cell receptor beta chain is a study of blood T cell repertoires in COVID-19 (dated by TCRdb to about 2020). In terms of the full investigation: Collaborator samples came from the United States, Italy and Spain and covered acute and convalescent phases of COVID-19. The prospective study material was composed of cDNA or gDNA derived from T cells, B-cell-depleted T cells, or PBMCs. Deeply sampled blood TCRbeta repertoires from subjects exposed to, actively infected with, or recovered from COVID-19 were included in the dataset. The repertoires were made available in a free public database intended to serve as a resource for research on the immune response to SARS-CoV-2. The samples were drawn from the first 160 participants of the ongoing ImmuneRACE study and from 1,254 subjects provided by 6 global collaborators. A de-identified subject ID, COVID-19 status, age in years and sex were almost always included in the sample metadata. Where HLA class I and class II types were available, the types were taken from metadata supplied by the sample provider, not from assay-based typing. What the research found in general, with its limitations: Clinical and demographic metadata were provided uncurated, with the amount varying by source and participant.

TCRbeta CDR3 regions were amplified from genomic DNA using the immunoSEQ Assay, a bias-controlled multiplex PCR. Per the authors' processing: The number of nucleated cells in each sample was estimated from the amplification of reference gene primers within the assay. To quantify the absolute abundance of each unique TCRbeta CDR3 rearrangement, sequence reads were collapsed and filtered. Productive Simpson clonality was computed per sample as the square root of Simpson's diversity index over productive rearrangements. TCRdb's version of the immuneACCESS table is confined to in-frame rearrangements and falls short of the full clone set. An unresolved V gene accounts for under half of the shortfall where checked; the remainder is of unknown origin. For V, J and clone size, that table is used; D and trimming come from the DNA. This sample gives some 150,000 clones in total; about 90% of them show up just once. The ten largest clones add up to over 1.5% of the sample.

Details on this clone: Its recognized antigen is unknown. One base away there is no much larger clone; base qualities are not given.

The collaborating institutions used their own protocols to collect whole blood in K2EDTA tubes. For TCRbeta analysis, collaborators shipped samples in one of three forms: frozen whole blood, isolated PBMCs, or DNA extracted from either of those sample types. Sequenced: peripheral blood. The receptor was derived from a woman aged 60-75 years with acute or convalescent COVID-19.

The nucleotide sequence is given as TGTGCCAGCAGCCCCTGCGTGAAGTACTCCTACGAGCAGTACTTC. This sequence encodes CASSPCVKYSYEQYF. This sequence uses TRBV21-1 and TRBJ2-7; the D segment call TRBD2 is taken from the table without a DNA check. TRBV21-1 is an annotated pseudogene. The CDR3 holds 15 amino acids from the cysteine to the phenylalanine. CDR3 DNA is the only sequence kept; it has 45 bases, read in frame from the first base.